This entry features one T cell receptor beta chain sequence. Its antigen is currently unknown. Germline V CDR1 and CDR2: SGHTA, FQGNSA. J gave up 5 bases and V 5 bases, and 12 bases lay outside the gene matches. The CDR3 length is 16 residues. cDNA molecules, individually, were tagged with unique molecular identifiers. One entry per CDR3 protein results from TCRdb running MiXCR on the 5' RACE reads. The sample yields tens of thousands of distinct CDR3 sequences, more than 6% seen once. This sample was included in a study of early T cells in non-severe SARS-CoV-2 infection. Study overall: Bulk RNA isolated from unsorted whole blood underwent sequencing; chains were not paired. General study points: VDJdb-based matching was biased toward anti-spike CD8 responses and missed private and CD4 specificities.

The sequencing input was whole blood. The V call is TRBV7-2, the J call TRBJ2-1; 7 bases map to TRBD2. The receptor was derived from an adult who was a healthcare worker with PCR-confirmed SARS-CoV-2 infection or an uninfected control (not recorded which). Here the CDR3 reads CASSTQAGPPHNEQFF. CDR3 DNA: TGTGCCAGCAGCACACAAGCGGGACCCCCTCACAATGAGCAGTTCTTC.